A selection of T cell receptor beta chains follows, all from one sample in a study of blood T cells in healthy people across ages. TCRdb ran MiXCR on the 5' RACE reads and lists one entry per CDR3 protein. The sample lists roughly 800,000 distinct CDR3 sequences, about 25% occurring once. These data were also reused for a study on T cells of mothers and their children.

Material: blood. All receptors derive from a boy aged 10-17 years in good health. Each CDR3 is given with its conserved first and last residue. A D gene is named only where the DNA matches it firmly. Not every row has a clone size; where given, it reads once, few, many or a size class.

size	J	V	D	CDR3	DNA
.	TRBJ2-6	TRBV11-1	TRBD1	CACSLSKGTGEYSGANVLTF	TGTGCCTGCAGCTTATCAAAAGGGACAGGGGAATACTCTGGGGCCAACGTCCTGACTTTC
.	TRBJ2-7	TRBV12-3/TRBV12-4	.	CASSPSVSSYEQYF	TGTGCCAGCAGTCCTTCGGTTAGCTCCTACGAGCAGTACTTC
many	TRBJ2-6	TRBV20-1	.	CSARGNSGANVLTF	TGCAGTGCTAGGGGAAACTCTGGGGCCAACGTCCTGACTTTC
.	TRBJ2-1	TRBV15	TRBD2	CATSPIAGGFDEQFF	TGTGCCACCAGCCCGATAGCGGGAGGGTTCGATGAGCAGTTCTTC
few	TRBJ2-7	TRBV21-1	.	CASSKEGRDRTYEQYF	TGTGCCAGCAGCAAAGAGGGGCGGGACCGCACCTACGAGCAGTACTTC
few	TRBJ2-4	TRBV29-1	.	CSVEDRGSQAKNIQYF	TGCAGCGTTGAAGATCGTGGGTCTCAGGCCAAAAACATTCAGTACTTC
few	TRBJ2-5	TRBV29-1	TRBD2	CSAIPGTSGSRETQYF	TGCAGCGCTATACCCGGGACTAGCGGGAGTCGGGAGACCCAGTACTTC
.	TRBJ2-7	TRBV20-1	TRBD2	CSASPGLAGYYEQYF	TGCAGTGCTAGTCCGGGACTAGCGGGATACTACGAGCAGTACTTC
.	TRBJ2-5	TRBV18	.	CASSPFTQLQETQYF	TGTGCCAGCTCACCATTCACCCAGCTACAAGAGACCCAGTACTTC
.	TRBJ1-5	TRBV20-1	.	CSARVGGNSNQPQHF	TGCAGTGCTAGGGTAGGGGGGAATAGCAATCAGCCCCAGCATTTT
.	TRBJ1-4	TRBV4-3	TRBD1	CASSQDSRGHYEKLFF	TGCGCCAGCAGCCAAGATTCCAGGGGGCATTACGAAAAACTGTTTTTT
many	TRBJ1-1	TRBV28	.	CASSFLNTEAFF	TGTGCCAGCAGCTTTTTGAACACTGAAGCTTTCTTT
.	TRBJ2-7	TRBV4-3	.	CASSQDHEYEQYF	TGCGCCAGCAGCCAAGATCATGAGTACGAGCAGTACTTC
.	TRBJ2-3	TRBV4-1	TRBD2	CASSQPTSGARYTQYF	TGCGCCAGCAGCCAACCCACTAGCGGGGCTAGGTATACGCAGTATTTT
.	TRBJ1-2	TRBV15	TRBD1	CATSKDRGHGYTF	TGTGCCACCAGCAAAGACAGGGGTCATGGCTACACCTTC
.	TRBJ1-2	TRBV29-1	.	CSVEDLDGDYGYTF	TGCAGCGTTGAAGATCTTGACGGGGACTATGGCTACACCTTC
few	TRBJ1-2	TRBV29-1	.	CSVEESRSNYGYTF	TGCAGCGTTGAAGAAAGCAGATCTAACTATGGCTACACCTTC
.	TRBJ2-2	TRBV7-9	TRBD2	CASSFGLAGVSNAGELFF	TGTGCCAGCAGCTTCGGACTAGCGGGGGTCTCGAACGCCGGGGAGCTGTTTTTT
.	TRBJ1-2	TRBV7-6	.	CASSSPGVVYTF	TGTGCCAGCAGCTCCCCAGGGGTAGTCTACACCTTC
.	TRBJ2-5	TRBV7-9	TRBD2	CASSPGGGLYEQSF	TGTGCCAGCAGCCCGGGCGGGGGGCTCTACGAGCAGTCCTTC
.	TRBJ1-1	TRBV18	.	CASSPTMNTEAFF	TGTGCCAGCTCACCAACGATGAACACTGAAGCTTTCTTT
.	TRBJ1-2	TRBV30	.	CAWSILDGGGGGYTF	TGTGCCTGGAGTATTCTCGACGGCGGCGGTGGGGGCTACACCTTC
few	TRBJ2-7	TRBV7-8	TRBD1	CASSPTGGLFYEQYF	TGTGCCAGCAGCCCAACAGGGGGCCTTTTCTACGAGCAGTACTTC
.	TRBJ2-5	TRBV15	.	CATSREGAGETQYF	TGTGCCACCAGCAGAGAAGGTGCGGGGGAGACCCAGTACTTC
few	TRBJ1-4	TRBV6-6	TRBD1	CASSYRTGFNEKLFF	TGTGCCAGCAGTTACCGGACAGGTTTCAATGAAAAACTGTTTTTT
few	TRBJ2-3	TRBV6-2/TRBV6-3	TRBD2	CASIPSLTSDTDTQYF	TGTGCCAGCATCCCCTCCCTGACTAGCGACACAGATACGCAGTATTTT
.	TRBJ2-1	TRBV12-3/TRBV12-4	TRBD2	CASSLGRGGKNEQFF	TGTGCCAGCAGTTTAGGGCGGGGGGGCAAAAATGAGCAGTTCTTC
.	TRBJ2-7	TRBV28	.	CASSLRLTSYEQYF	TGTGCCAGCAGTTTAAGACTCACCTCCTACGAGCAGTACTTC
.	TRBJ1-5	TRBV20-1	.	CSAVQGSGQPQHF	TGCAGTGCTGTACAGGGTTCGGGGCAGCCCCAGCATTTT